These 7 T cell receptor beta chains share one sample of origin, sequenced in a study of blood T cell repertoires in COVID-19 (dated by TCRdb to 2018 to 2020). The library was made by the immunoSEQ multiplex PCR assay. Imported from immuneACCESS, the table was reduced by TCRdb to in-frame sequences with V and J called. These copies leave out some clones; in studies compared against another copy, an unresolved V gene accounts for under half, and the cause of the remainder is not known. The sample contains some 260,000 clones, 70% to 80% of them found a single time. The biggest ten clones account for about 3.5% of the sample. The sequenced sample was peripheral blood. Receptor source: a woman of 80 years or more with acute or convalescent COVID-19.

This chain joins TRBV27 and TRBJ2-1; D may be TRBD2 (6 bases). The V end lost 5 bases, the J end lost 14 bases, and 19 bases lay between the germline ends. In germline, CDR1 is MNHEY, CDR2 SMNVEV (reference sequence). The CDR3 loop spans 13 amino acids. The CDR3 loop is CASSPSWRESEFF. Here the CDR3 DNA reads TGTGCCAGCAGTCCGAGCTGGCGGGAATCTGAGTTCTTC.

The chain has TRBV7-9 and TRBJ1-1; 9 bases are shared with TRBD1. Trimming cost V 4 bases and J 2 bases; bases outside gene matches: 8. The CDR3 totals 16 residues. In germline, CDR1 is SEHNR, CDR2 FQNEAQ (reference sequence). This CDR3 is CASSSVPGQGNTEAFF. For the CDR3, the DNA is TGTGCCAGCAGCTCAGTCCCGGGACAGGGAAACACTGAAGCTTTCTTT.

The gene calls are TRBV10-3 and TRBJ2-2; D is unresolved. Looked up from germline, CDR1 is ENHRY and CDR2 is SYGVKD. Trimming stripped 8 bases from V and 3 bases from J, with 4 bases between. The CDR3 totals 11 residues. CDR3 DNA: TGTGCCATCCGGGACACCGGGGAGCTGTTTTTT. This gives the protein CAIRDTGELFF.

This sequence joins TRBV2 and TRBJ2-7; D is possibly TRBD2 (6 bases). This CDR3 has 14 residues. Trimming cost V 7 bases and J 2 bases, with 15 bases left between them. Germline loops: CDR1 SNHLY, CDR2 FYNNEI. The DNA of the CDR3 is TGTGCCAGCAAAAAGAACGGGGGTCCCTACGAGCAGTACTTC. Amino acids: CASKKNGGPYEQYF.

A single count supports this clone. This chain joins TRBV5-1 and TRBJ2-1, with D possibly TRBD1 on 5 matching bases. Germline V gives CDR1 SGHRS, CDR2 YFSETQ. Deletions cut 6 bases from V and 1 base from J, with 11 bases between. CDR3 length: 14 residues. In DNA, the CDR3 is TGCGCCAGCACACAGGTCCCTTCCTACAATGAGCAGTTCTTC. Translated: CASTQVPSYNEQFF.

This chain connects TRBV5-4 to TRBJ1-2, with TRBD1 identical over 12 bases. The ends lost 4 bases at V and 4 bases at J; junction bases unmatched: 2. The CDR3 has 14 amino acids. Per the germline V gene, CDR1 is SGHNT and CDR2 is YYREEE (reference sequence). CDR3 nucleotide sequence: TGTGCCAGCAGCGGGACAGGGGGCGGCTATGGCTACACCTTC. Translating it yields CASSGTGGGYGYTF.

The V call is TRBV18, the J call TRBJ1-6; 8 bases line up with TRBD1. The CDR3 is 14 amino acids. Germline loops: CDR1 KGHSH, CDR2 LQKENI. With V trimmed by 5 bases and J by 8 bases, 5 bases remained unmatched. The CDR3 region has the DNA TGTGCCAGCTCATTAAACAGGGGGGATTCACCCCTCCACTTT. It encodes CASSLNRGDSPLHF.